This paragraph reports one T cell receptor beta chain. What it binds is not known. This specimen comes from a study of blood T cells in healthy people across ages. Germline V gene lookup returns CDR1 LNHNV and CDR2 YYDKDF (reference sequence). This CDR3 has 12 residues. Trimming took off 6 bases at V and 11 bases at J, with 16 bases between the two ends. Together with a sample-barcoded 5' primer, a J-beta primer mix was included in a second PCR lasting about 7 to 12 cycles. Via MiXCR, TCRdb re-called the 5' RACE reads, giving one row per CDR3 protein. The table records about 1.4 million distinct CDR3 sequences, 59% of them present only once. General study points: What prevented conclusive comparison of naive and antigen-experienced cells was that PBMCs were unsorted.

This clonotype was sampled from a man younger than 35 in good health. This chain uses TRBV15 with TRBJ1-1; no definite D call. Sequencing input: blood. For the CDR3, the DNA is TGTGCCACCAGTAGAACTCGCCGAAGTGCTTTCTTT. Protein sequence: CATSRTRRSAFF.